This T cell receptor (beta chain) was captured in a study of shared clonotypes between healthy human individuals. Every donor was a Caucasian adult from Nashville, Tennessee. The CDR3 runs 14 residues. CDR1 MNHNS and CDR2 SASEGT come from the germline V gene. With 1 base removed from V and 6 bases from J, the gap between germline ends came to 10 bases. The table came from immunoSEQ multiplex PCR; TCRdb's copy has only in-frame clones and leaves some out. The sample consists of 110,000 or so clones, about 71% of them appearing once. This TCR was recovered from a woman in her twenties or thirties in good health. The V call is TRBV6-1, the J call TRBJ1-5; TRBD1 might be the D (5 bases). Sequencing input: memory CD8+ T cells sorted from blood. The sample's subset: CD45RO+ cells pooled with CCR7-negative TemRA cells. The CDR3 protein is CASSEGQGSQPQHF. The CDR3 DNA is TGTGCCAGCAGTGAAGGGCAGGGAAGTCAGCCCCAGCATTTT.